This T cell receptor (beta chain) was observed in a study of cytomegalovirus exposure and HLA in healthy donors (dated by TCRdb to 2017 to 2019). A note on the overall study: According to a later analysis, the roughly 120 validation repertoires were produced on the same platform as the approximately 620 repertoires of the first cohort. The study combined high-throughput TCR immunosequencing, statistical association of individual TCRs with disease status, and machine learning to predict cytomegalovirus infection status. The study aimed to test whether signatures of past pathogen exposure could be identified by cataloging public T cell receptors. In addition to the first cohort of roughly 700 subjects, a separate validation cohort of approximately 120 different subjects was used.

Note on this clone: Its antigen target is currently unknown. No much larger clone exists at a distance of one base, and base qualities are not known.

Donors formed part of the validation cohort, which comprised 95 to 150 subjects and was distinct from the first cohort of 550 to 850 subjects. Library preparation employed the immunoSEQ multiplex PCR assay. The paper's data handling went like this. A statistical classification framework was developed to diagnose cytomegalovirus status using the catalog of TCR beta chain sequences. Here the immuneACCESS table is served through TCRdb, limited to in-frame sequences with V and J called. Missing clones are a known gap in these copies; in checked studies unresolved V genes cover under half, and the rest lacks a known reason. Clone size and V and J calls were adopted from that table, with D and trimming inferred from the DNA. The sample yields about 130,000 clones; approximately 94% were counted once. 1.5% to 2% of the sample goes to the ten largest clones. The CDR3 numbers 15 residues from cysteine through phenylalanine. The CDR3 DNA has 45 bases and is translated from base 1.

Broader findings and caveats from the paper: In vitro tests confirmed that a few of the cytomegalovirus-associated TCR beta chains recognize cytomegalovirus antigens. A later analysis lacked HLA typing for the validation cohort, so it scored co-occurrence in that cohort across all 130 or so repertoires. The authors suggested that the approach could potentially be generalized to other disease states and immunological phenotypes. In a later analysis, TCRs clustered in the first cohort were found to also tend to co-occur in the roughly 120 validation repertoires, with 94% of cluster scores above 0. Cytomegalovirus status was reported to be diagnosed by the classifier with high specificity and sensitivity in both the original and validation cohorts. While some public TCRs were present in many individuals, most TCR sequences turned up only very rarely across donors. A total of 150 to 200 TCR beta chains were listed by the study as associated with cytomegalovirus.

The chain is encoded by TRBV21-1 joined to TRBJ2-5; the table assigns TRBD2, which was not confirmed against the DNA. TRBV21-1 is noted as a pseudogene. The receptor was derived from a young man in good health and CMV-seropositive. Material: PBMCs. At the DNA level, the sequence is TGTGCCAGCCGCAAGAGCGGGACGTTCCAAGAGACCCAGTACTTC. Translation gives CASRKSGTFQETQYF.